This T cell receptor beta chain was captured in a study of beta chain features in type 1 diabetes. Averaging about 120 mL, one heparinised blood draw was given by each donor. The CDR3 consists of 12 residues. V was cut by 8 bases and J by 5 bases, with 12 bases left in between. The germline gives CDR1 MNHEY, CDR2 SVGAGI. Overall study results and limits: Type 1 diabetes patients showed a moderate but significant shortening of TCRB CDR3s in all four CD4+ subsets. VDJ junctions in type 1 diabetes patients carried more deletions and fewer insertions.

Investigators reverse transcribed all isolated RNA, so they sequenced expressed TCRB transcripts. Clones were sequenced by immunoSEQ multiplex PCR, and TCRdb holds only the in-frame ones, with some missing. The sample records approximately 360,000 clones, around an eighth being singletons. A word on this clone: As yet, its antigen is unknown.

The receptor was derived from a woman aged 18-29 years with type 1 diabetes. The J gene is TRBJ1-2, the V gene TRBV6-5; weak D call: TRBD1 (6 bases). The sample taken for sequencing was naive CD4+ T cells from blood. CDR3 protein: CASRAGAYGYTF. CDR3 nucleotides: TGTGCCAGCCGAGCAGGGGCGTATGGCTACACCTTC.